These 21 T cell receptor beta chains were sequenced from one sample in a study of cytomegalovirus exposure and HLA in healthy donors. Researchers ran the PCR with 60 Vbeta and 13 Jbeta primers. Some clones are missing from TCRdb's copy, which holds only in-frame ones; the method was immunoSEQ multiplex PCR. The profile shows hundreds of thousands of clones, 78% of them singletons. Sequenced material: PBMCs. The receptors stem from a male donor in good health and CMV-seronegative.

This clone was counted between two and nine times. CDR3 DNA: TGTGCCAGCAAGTCGCTAGCGGGAATCTCTGGGGCCAACGTCCTGACTTTC. Residues: CASKSLAGISGANVLTF. The chain combines TRBV2 with TRBJ2-6, with 9 positions matching TRBD2. J was trimmed by 0 bases and V by 7 bases; bases with no gene match: 7. Germline loops: CDR1 SNHLY, CDR2 FYNNEI. The CDR3 is made up of 17 amino acids.

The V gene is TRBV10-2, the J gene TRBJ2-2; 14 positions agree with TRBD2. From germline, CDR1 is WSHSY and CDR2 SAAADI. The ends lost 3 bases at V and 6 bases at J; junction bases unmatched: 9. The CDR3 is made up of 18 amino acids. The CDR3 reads CASSDTGTSGSWAGELFF. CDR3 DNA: TGCGCCAGCAGTGACACCGGGACTAGCGGGAGTTGGGCCGGGGAGCTGTTTTTT.

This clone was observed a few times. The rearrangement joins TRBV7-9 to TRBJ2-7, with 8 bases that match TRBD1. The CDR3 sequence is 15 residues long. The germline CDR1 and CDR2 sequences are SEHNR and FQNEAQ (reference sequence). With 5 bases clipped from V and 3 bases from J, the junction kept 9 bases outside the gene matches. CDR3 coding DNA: TGTGCCAGCAGCCCGCGGACAGGGAAAGGCTACGAGCAGTACTTC. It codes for CASSPRTGKGYEQYF.

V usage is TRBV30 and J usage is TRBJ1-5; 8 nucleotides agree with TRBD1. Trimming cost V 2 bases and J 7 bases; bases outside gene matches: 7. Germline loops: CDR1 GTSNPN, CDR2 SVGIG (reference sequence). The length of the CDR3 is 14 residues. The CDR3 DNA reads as TGTGCCTGGAGTATCGGACAGGGAGAACAGCCCCAGCATTTT. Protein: CAWSIGQGEQPQHF.

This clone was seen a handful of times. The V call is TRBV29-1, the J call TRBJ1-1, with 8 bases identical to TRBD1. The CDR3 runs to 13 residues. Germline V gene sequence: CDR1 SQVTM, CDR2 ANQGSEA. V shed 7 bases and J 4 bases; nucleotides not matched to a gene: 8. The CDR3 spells CSAVHTGGTEAFF. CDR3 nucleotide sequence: TGCAGCGCAGTACATACAGGGGGCACTGAAGCTTTCTTT.

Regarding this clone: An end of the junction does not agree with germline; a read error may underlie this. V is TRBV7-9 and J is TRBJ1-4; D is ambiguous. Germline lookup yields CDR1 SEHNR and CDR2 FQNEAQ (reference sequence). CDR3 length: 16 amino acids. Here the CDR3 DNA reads TGTTCCAGCAGCTTTACCACATCTTCAACTAATGAAAAACTGTTTTTT. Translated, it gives CSSSFTTSSTNEKLFF. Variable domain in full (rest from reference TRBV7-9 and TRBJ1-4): DTGVSQNPRHKITKRGQNVTFRCDPISEHNRLYWYRQTLGQGPEFLTYFQNEAQLEKSRLLSDRFSAERPKGSFSTLEIQRTEQGDSAMYLCSSSFTTSSTNEKLFFGSGTQLSVL.

CDR3 in DNA: TGTGCCAGCAGCTTAATAACGAGGGAGACCCAGTACTTC. This gives the protein CASSLITRETQYF. This chain uses TRBV13 with TRBJ2-5; D not resolved. Trimming stripped 2 bases from V and 5 bases from J, with 9 bases between. Germline V gene lookup returns CDR1 PRHDT and CDR2 FYEKMQ (reference sequence). The CDR3 spans 13 residues.

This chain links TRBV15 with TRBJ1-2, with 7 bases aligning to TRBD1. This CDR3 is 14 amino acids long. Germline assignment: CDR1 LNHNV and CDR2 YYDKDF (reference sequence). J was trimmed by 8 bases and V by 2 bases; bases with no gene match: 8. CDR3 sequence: CATSRSETGRGYTF. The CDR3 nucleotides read TGTGCCACCAGCAGATCCGAGACAGGGAGGGGCTACACCTTC.

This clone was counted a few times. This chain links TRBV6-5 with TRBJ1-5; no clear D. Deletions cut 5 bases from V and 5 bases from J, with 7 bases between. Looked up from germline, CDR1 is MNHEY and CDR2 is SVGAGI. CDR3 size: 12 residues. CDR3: CASSAPHQPQHF. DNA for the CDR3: TGTGCCAGCAGTGCGCCTCATCAGCCCCAGCATTTT.

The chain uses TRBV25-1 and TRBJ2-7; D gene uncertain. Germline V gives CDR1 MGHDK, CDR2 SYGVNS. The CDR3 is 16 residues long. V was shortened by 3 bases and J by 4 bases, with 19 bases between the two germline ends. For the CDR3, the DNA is TGTGCCAGCAGTGATAGAGAGGAACTTGCTAGATACGAGCAGTACTTC. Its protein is CASSDREELARYEQYF.

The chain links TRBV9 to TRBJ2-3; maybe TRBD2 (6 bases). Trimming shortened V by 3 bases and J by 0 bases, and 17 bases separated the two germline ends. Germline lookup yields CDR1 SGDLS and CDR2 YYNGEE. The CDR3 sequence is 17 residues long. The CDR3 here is CASSAYPLASSTDTQYF. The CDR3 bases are TGTGCCAGCAGCGCCTACCCACTAGCCTCTAGCACAGATACGCAGTATTTT.

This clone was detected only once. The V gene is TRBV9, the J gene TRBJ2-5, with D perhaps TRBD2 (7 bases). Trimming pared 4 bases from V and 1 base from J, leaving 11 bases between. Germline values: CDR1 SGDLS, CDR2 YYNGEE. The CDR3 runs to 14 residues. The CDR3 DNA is TGTGCCAGCAGCCTGGGGGGGGCCCAAGAGACCCAGTACTTC. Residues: CASSLGGAQETQYF.

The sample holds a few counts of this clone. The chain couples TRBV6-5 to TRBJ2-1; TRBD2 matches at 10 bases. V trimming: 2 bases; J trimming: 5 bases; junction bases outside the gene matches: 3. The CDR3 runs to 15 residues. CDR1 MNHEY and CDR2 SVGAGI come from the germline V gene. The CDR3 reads CASSYLAGANNEQFF. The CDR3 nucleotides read TGTGCCAGCAGTTACCTAGCGGGAGCCAACAATGAGCAGTTCTTC.

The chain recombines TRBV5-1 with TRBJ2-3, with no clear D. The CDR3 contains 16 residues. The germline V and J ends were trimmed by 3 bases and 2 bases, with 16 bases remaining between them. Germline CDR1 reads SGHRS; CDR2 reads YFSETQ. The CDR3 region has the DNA TGCGCCAGCAGCTCCCATGGCGGTCAGACCACAGATACGCAGTATTTT. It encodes CASSSHGGQTTDTQYF.

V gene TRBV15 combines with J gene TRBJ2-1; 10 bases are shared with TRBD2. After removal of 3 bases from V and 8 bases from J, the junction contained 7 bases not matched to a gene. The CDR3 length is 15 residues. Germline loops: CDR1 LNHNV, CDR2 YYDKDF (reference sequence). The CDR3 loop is CATSSQREGIHEQFF. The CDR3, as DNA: TGTGCCACCAGCAGCCAGCGGGAGGGGATCCATGAGCAGTTCTTC.

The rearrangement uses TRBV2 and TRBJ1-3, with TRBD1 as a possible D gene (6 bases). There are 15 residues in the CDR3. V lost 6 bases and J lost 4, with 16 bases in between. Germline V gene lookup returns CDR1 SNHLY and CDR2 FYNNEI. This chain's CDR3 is CASSSNRVTGNTIYF. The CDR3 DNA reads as TGTGCCAGCAGCTCCAACAGGGTTACCGGAAACACCATATATTTT. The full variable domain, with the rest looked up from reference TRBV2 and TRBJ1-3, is EPEVTQTPSHQVTQMGQEVILRCVPISNHLYFYWYRQILGQKVEFLVSFYNNEISEKSEIFDDQFSVERPDGSNFTLKIRSTKLEDSAMYFCASSSNRVTGNTIYFGEGSWLTVV.

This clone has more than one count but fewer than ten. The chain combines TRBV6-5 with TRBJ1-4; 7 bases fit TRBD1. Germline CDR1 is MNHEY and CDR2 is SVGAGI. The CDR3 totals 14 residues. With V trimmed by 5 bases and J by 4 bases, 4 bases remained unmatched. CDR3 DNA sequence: TGTGCCAGCAGTGCCGGGACAGTTAATGAAAAACTGTTTTTT. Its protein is CASSAGTVNEKLFF.

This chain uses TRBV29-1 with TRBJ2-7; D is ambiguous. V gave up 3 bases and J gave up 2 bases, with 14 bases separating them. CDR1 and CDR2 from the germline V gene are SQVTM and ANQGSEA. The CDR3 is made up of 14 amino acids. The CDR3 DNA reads TGCAGCGTTGAGAAGGCAGGTTCTCCCTACGAGCAGTACTTC. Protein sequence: CSVEKAGSPYEQYF.

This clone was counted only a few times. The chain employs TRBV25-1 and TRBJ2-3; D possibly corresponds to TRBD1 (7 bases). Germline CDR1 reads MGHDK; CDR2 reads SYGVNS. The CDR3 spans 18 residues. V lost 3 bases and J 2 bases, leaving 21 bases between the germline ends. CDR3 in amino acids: CASSDPGAGGTVTDTQYF. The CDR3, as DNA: TGTGCCAGCAGTGACCCTGGGGCAGGGGGGACAGTCACAGATACGCAGTATTTT.

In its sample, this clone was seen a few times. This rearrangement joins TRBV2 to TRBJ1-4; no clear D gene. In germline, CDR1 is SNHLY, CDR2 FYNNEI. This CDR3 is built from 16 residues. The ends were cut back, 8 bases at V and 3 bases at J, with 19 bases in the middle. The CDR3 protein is CASGRSLFGANEKLFF. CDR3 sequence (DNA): TGTGCCAGCGGGAGGAGTCTATTTGGGGCTAATGAAAAACTGTTTTTT.

The CDR3: CASSYVREQFF. CDR3 nucleotides: TGTGCCAGCAGCTATGTACGGGAGCAGTTCTTC. The V and J genes are TRBV5-8 and TRBJ2-1, with unresolved D. Germline V gene lookup returns CDR1 SGHTS and CDR2 YDEGEE. The CDR3 has 11 residues. Trimming removed 3 bases from V and 10 bases from J, with 8 bases in between.